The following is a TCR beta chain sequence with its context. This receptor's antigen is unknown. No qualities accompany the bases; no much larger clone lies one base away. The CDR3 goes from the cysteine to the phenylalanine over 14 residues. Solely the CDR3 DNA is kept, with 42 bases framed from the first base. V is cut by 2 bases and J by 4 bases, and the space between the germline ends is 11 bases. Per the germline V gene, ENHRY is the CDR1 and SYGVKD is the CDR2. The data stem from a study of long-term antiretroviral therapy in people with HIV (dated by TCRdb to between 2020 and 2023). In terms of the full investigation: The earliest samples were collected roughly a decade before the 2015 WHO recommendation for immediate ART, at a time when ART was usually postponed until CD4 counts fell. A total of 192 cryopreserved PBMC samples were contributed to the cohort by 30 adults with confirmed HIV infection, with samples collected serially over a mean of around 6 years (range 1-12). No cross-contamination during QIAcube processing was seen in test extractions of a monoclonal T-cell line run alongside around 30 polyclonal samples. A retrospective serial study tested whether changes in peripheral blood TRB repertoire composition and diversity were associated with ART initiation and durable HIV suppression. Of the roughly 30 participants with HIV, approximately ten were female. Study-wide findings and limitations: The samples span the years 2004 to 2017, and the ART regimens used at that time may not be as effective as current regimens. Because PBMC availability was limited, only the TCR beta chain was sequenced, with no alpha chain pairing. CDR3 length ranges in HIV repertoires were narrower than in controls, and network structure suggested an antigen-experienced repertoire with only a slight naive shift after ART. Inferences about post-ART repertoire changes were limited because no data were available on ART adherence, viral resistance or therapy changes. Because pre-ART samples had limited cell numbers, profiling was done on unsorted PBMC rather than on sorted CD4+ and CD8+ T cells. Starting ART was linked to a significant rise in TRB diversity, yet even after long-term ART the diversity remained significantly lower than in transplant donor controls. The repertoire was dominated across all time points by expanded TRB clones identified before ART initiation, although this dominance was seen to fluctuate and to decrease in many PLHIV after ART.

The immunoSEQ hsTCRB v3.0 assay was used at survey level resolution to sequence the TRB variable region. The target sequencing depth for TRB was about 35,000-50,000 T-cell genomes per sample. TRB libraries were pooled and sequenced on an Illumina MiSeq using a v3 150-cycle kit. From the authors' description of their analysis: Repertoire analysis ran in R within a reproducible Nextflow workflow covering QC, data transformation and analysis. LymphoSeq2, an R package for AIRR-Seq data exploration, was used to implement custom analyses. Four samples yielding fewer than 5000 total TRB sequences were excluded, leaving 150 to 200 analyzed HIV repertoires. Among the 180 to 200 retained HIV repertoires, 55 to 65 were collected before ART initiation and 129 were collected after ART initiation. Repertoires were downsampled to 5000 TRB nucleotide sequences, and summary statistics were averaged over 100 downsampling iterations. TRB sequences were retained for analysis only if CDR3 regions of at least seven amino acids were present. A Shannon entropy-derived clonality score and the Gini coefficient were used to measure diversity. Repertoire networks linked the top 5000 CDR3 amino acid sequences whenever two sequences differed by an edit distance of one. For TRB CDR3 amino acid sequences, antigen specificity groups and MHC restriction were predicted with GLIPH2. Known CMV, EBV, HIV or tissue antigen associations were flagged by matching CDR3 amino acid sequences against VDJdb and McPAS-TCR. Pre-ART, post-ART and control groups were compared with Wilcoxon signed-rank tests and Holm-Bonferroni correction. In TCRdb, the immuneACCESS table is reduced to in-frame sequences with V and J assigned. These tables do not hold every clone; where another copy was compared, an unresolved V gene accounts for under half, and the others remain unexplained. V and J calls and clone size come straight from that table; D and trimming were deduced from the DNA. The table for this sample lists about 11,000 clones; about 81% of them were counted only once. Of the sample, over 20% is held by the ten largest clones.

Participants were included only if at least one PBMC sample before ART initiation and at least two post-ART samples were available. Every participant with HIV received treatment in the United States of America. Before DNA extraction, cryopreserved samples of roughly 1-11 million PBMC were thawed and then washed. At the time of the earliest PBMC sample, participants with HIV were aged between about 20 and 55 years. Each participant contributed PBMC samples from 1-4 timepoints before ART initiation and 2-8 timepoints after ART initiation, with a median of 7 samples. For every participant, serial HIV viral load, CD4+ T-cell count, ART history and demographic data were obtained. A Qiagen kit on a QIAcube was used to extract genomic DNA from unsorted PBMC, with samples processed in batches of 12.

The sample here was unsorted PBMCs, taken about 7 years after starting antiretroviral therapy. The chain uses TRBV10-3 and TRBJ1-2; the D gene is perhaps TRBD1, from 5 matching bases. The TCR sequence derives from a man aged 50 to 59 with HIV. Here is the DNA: TGTGCCATCAGTGAGGTCCAGGGAAGCTATGGCTACACCTTC. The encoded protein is CAISEVQGSYGYTF.